This TCR beta chain was recorded in a study of cytomegalovirus exposure and HLA in healthy donors. Regarding the study as a whole: Indistinguishable V segments, including TRBV6-2 and TRBV6-3, were excluded.

Everyone who donated was a healthy bone marrow donor. The CDR3 runs to 13 residues. The V gene lost 6 bases and the J gene lost 1 base, with 11 bases spanning the gap. Germline CDR1 and CDR2: SQVTM and ANQGSEA. Use of 60 Vbeta and 13 Jbeta primers characterized the PCR. Data came from immunoSEQ multiplex PCR; TCRdb stores just in-frame clones and leaves some out. The repertoire consists of some 80,000 clones, with roughly 74% occurring once and the leading ten covering around 3%. This clone was seen more than once but under ten times. Its antigen is still unknown. The rearrangement uses TRBV29-1 and TRBJ2-3; D might be TRBD2 (5 bases). The clonotype comes from a man aged 35 to 55 in good health and CMV-seronegative. The sequencing input was PBMCs. CDR3 sequence (DNA): TGCAGCGTCCGATTCGGGGGCACAGATACGCAGTATTTT. Its translation is CSVRFGGTDTQYF.